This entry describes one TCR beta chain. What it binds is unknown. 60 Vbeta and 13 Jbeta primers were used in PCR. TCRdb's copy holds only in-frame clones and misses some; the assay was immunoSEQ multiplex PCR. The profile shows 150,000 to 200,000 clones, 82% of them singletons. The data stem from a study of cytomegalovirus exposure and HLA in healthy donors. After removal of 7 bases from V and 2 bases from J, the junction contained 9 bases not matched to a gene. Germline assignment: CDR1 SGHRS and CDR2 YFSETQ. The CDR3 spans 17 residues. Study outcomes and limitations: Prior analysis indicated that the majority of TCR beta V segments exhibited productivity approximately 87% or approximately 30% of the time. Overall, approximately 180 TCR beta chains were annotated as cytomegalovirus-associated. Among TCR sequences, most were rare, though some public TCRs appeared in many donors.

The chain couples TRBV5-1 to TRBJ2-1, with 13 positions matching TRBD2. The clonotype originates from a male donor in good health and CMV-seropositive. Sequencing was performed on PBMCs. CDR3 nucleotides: TGCGCCAGCCGGGGACTAGCGGGGTCCTCGACCTACAATGAGCAGTTCTTC. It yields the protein CASRGLAGSSTYNEQFF.